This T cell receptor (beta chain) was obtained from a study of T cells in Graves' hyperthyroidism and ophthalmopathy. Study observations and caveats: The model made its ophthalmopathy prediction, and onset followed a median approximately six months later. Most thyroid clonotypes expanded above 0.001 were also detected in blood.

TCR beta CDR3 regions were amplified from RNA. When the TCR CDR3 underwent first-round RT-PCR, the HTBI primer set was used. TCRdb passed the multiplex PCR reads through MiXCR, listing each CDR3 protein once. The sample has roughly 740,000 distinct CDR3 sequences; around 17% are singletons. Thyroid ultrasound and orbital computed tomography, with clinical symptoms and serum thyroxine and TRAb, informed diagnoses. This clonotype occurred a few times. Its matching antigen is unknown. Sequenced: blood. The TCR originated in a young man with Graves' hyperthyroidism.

The CDR3 region is CASSLGRTATNEKLFF. The CDR3 DNA follows: TGTGCCAGCAGTTTGGGACGGACTGCAACTAATGAAAAACTGTTTTTT. V and J are TRBV28 and TRBJ1-4; tentatively, D is TRBD1 (5 bases). The germline gives CDR1 MDHEN, CDR2 SYDVKM. Trimming removed 3 bases at V and 0 bases at J, with 11 bases between. This CDR3 contains 16 residues.